A single sample gave rise to the 15 T cell receptor beta chains below, sequenced in a study of CD8+ T cells in alopecia areata. cDNA serving as the sequencing template came from extracted, reverse transcribed RNA. Using immunoSEQ multiplex PCR, the repertoire was profiled, and TCRdb retains in-frame clones only, with some absent. The sample includes some 170,000 clones, roughly 70% of them seen just once. Material: CD8+ T cells sorted from blood, obtained at week 0. The receptors shown here come from a human donor with alopecia areata.

This rearrangement joins TRBV29-1 to TRBJ1-2; possibly TRBD1 for D (5 bases). The CDR3 is made up of 12 amino acids. V was shortened by 3 bases and J by 5 bases, with 10 bases between the two germline ends. Germline V gene lookup returns CDR1 SQVTM and CDR2 ANQGSEA. The CDR3 region is CSVERGRYGYTF. Written as DNA, the CDR3 is TGCAGCGTTGAGAGGGGCCGTTATGGCTACACCTTC.

As to this clone: This same CDR3 is encoded by further DNA sequences in the sample. This chain uses TRBV13 with TRBJ1-2; weak D call: TRBD1 (5 bases). V dropped 5 bases and J dropped 4 bases, with 14 bases sitting between them. Germline V lookup: CDR1 PRHDT, CDR2 FYEKMQ (reference sequence). The CDR3 covers 14 residues. The CDR3 DNA reads as TGTGCCAGCAGCAGGGGACGGGAAATCTATGGCTACACCTTC. Translated: CASSRGREIYGYTF.

V is TRBV4-2 and J is TRBJ2-3, with D unresolved. Germline V CDR1 and CDR2: LGHNA, YNFKEQ. The germline V and J ends were trimmed by 0 bases and 1 base, with 5 bases remaining between them. The CDR3 sequence is 14 residues long. For the CDR3, the DNA is TGTGCCAGCAGCCAAGATACAGGCACAGATACGCAGTATTTT. Amino acids: CASSQDTGTDTQYF.

This chain connects TRBV7-2 to TRBJ2-1; possibly TRBD1 for D (8 bases). V shed 5 bases and J shed 3 bases, with 17 bases lying between them. The CDR3 loop spans 16 amino acids. Germline V gives CDR1 SGHTA, CDR2 FQGNSA. The CDR3 nucleotides are TGTGCCAGCAGCCCGGGAGGACAGGGATACTACAATGAGCAGTTCTTC. As protein: CASSPGGQGYYNEQFF.

The chain combines TRBV9 with TRBJ1-2, with a tentative D call TRBD1 (6 bases). The CDR3 totals 15 residues. Germline lookup yields CDR1 SGDLS and CDR2 YYNGEE. Trimming cost V 4 bases and J 0 bases, with 13 bases left between them. The CDR3 is CASSPGQRPNYGYTF. Here the CDR3 DNA reads TGTGCCAGCAGCCCCGGACAGCGACCTAACTATGGCTACACCTTC.

A few counts support this clone. The rearrangement joins TRBV6-5 to TRBJ2-3, with D hard to call. The length of the CDR3 is 14 residues. Germline assignment: CDR1 MNHEY and CDR2 SVGAGI. The V gene lost 1 base and the J gene lost 3 bases, with 8 bases spanning the gap. CDR3 in DNA: TGTGCCAGCAGTTACTTAAGGAAAACAGATACGCAGTATTTT. Encoded protein: CASSYLRKTDTQYF.

This clone was counted once. The chain links TRBV29-1 to TRBJ1-5; D is perhaps TRBD1 (5 bases). Trimming shortened V by 8 bases and J by 0 bases, and 14 bases separated the two germline ends. Germline CDR1 reads SQVTM; CDR2 reads ANQGSEA. This CDR3 is 14 amino acids long. The CDR3 bases are TGCAGCTCAACCCAGGGTTATAGCAATCAGCCCCAGCATTTT. Translating it yields CSSTQGYSNQPQHF.

This clone has just a few counts. The chain carries TRBV10-3 and TRBJ2-4, with TRBD2 as a possible D gene (6 bases). This CDR3 contains 16 residues. The ends were cut back, 6 bases at V and 0 bases at J, with 15 bases in the middle. Germline CDR1 is ENHRY and CDR2 is SYGVKD. The CDR3 region is CAIREEGPLAKNIQYF. CDR3 DNA: TGTGCCATCAGAGAGGAGGGGCCTCTAGCCAAAAACATTCAGTACTTC.

The CDR3 nucleotides read TGCGCCAGCAGCTTGGAGACAGTTGCCTACAATGAGCAGTTCTTC. As protein: CASSLETVAYNEQFF. The V call is TRBV5-1, the J call TRBJ2-1; possible D gene TRBD1, 5 bases. This CDR3 spans 15 amino acids. Trimming removed 0 bases from V and 2 bases from J, with 9 bases in between. CDR1 is SGHRS and CDR2 is YFSETQ in the germline V gene.

This clone was observed a few times. The chain links TRBV27 to TRBJ2-1, with TRBD1 as a possible D gene (6 bases). The CDR3 contains 14 residues. V was trimmed by 4 bases and J by 4 bases, leaving 11 bases between them. Germline CDR1 reads MNHEY; CDR2 reads SMNVEV (reference sequence). The CDR3 region is CASSSIDRYNEQFF. In DNA form, the CDR3 reads TGTGCCAGCAGTTCAATCGACAGGTACAATGAGCAGTTCTTC.

This clone was observed once. The chain couples TRBV18 to TRBJ2-7, with TRBD1 matching over 8 bases. V trimming: 6 bases; J trimming: 3 bases; junction bases outside the gene matches: 7. Germline CDR1 and CDR2: KGHSH and LQKENI. The CDR3 is 14 residues long. This CDR3 is CASSADREVYEQYF. The CDR3 nucleotides read TGTGCCAGCTCGGCGGACAGGGAGGTCTACGAGCAGTACTTC. The full variable domain, completed using reference TRBV18 and TRBJ2-7, is NAGVMQNPRHLVRRRGQEARLRCSPMKGHSHVYWYRQLPEEGLKFMVYLQKENIIDESGMPKERFSAEFPKEGPSILRIQQVVRGDSAAYFCASSADREVYEQYFGPGTRLTVT.

This chain connects TRBV4-1 to TRBJ1-1; D is unclear. This CDR3 contains 14 residues. Trimming removed 0 bases at V and 4 bases at J, with 9 bases between. The germline V gene encodes CDR1 MGHRA and CDR2 YSYEKL. Here the CDR3 reads CASSQEGWTTEAFF. The CDR3 coding sequence is TGCGCCAGCAGCCAAGAGGGATGGACCACTGAAGCTTTCTTT.

The chain carries TRBV7-9 and TRBJ1-1; 7 positions agree with TRBD1. With 5 bases clipped from V and 4 bases from J, the junction kept 4 bases outside the gene matches. This CDR3 has 13 residues. Germline CDR1 reads SEHNR; CDR2 reads FQNEAQ (reference sequence). The CDR3 nucleotides are TGTGCCAGCAGCGCAGGGGGTGGCACTGAAGCTTTCTTT. Its protein is CASSAGGGTEAFF.

The chain is built from TRBV30 and TRBJ2-3, with TRBD2 matching 9 bases. The CDR3 length is 14 residues. The V gene's germline CDR1 is GTSNPN and CDR2 SVGIG (reference sequence). The J segment lost 4 bases and the V segment lost 5 bases, leaving 7 bases of the junction unmatched. CDR3 residues: CAWWGLAGPDTQYF. The CDR3 coding sequence is TGTGCCTGGTGGGGGCTAGCGGGGCCAGATACGCAGTATTTT.

The chain has TRBV11-2 and TRBJ2-7; D is unclear. Germline V gene lookup returns CDR1 SGHAT and CDR2 FQNNGV. The CDR3 is made up of 16 amino acids. Deletions cut 0 bases from V and 6 bases from J, with 18 bases between. Here the CDR3 reads CASSLDPSLAFGEQYF. The CDR3 region has the DNA TGTGCCAGCAGCTTAGATCCATCGCTTGCGTTCGGCGAGCAGTACTTC.